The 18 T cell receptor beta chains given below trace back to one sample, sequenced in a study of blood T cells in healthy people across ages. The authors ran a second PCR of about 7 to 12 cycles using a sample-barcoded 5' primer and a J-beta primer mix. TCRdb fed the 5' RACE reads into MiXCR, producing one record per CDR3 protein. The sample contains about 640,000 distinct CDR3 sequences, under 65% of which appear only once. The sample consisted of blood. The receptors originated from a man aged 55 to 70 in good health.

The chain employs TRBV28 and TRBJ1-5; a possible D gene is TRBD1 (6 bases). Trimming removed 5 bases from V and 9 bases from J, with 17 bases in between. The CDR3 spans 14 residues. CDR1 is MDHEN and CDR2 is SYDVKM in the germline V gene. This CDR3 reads CASSLHRDKRPQHF. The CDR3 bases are TGTGCCAGCAGTCTCCACAGGGACAAACGGCCCCAGCATTTT.

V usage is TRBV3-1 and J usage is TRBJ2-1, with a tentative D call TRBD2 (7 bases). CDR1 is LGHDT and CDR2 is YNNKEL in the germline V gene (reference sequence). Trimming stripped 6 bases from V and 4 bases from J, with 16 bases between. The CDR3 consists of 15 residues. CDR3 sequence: CASSPRRGPYNEQFF. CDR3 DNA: TGTGCCAGCAGTCCTCGGCGGGGGCCTTACAATGAGCAGTTCTTC.

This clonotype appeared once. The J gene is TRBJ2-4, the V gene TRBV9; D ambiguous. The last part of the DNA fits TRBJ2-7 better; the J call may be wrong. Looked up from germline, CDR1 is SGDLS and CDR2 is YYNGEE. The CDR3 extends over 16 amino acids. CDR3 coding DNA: TGTGCCAGCAGCTCCCGGAATTCCGGTAGCAAGTACGAGCAGTACTTC. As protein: CASSSRNSGSKYEQYF.

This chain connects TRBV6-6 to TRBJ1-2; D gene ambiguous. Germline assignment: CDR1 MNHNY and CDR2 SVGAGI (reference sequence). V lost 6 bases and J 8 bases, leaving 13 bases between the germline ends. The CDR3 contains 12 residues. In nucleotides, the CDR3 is TGTGCCAGCAGCCCAGACCACGGGGGCTACACCTTC. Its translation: CASSPDHGGYTF.

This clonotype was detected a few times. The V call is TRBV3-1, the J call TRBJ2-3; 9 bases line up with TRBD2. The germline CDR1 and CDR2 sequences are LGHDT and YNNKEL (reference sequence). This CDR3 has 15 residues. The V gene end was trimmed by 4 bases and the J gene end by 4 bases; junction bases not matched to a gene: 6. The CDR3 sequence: CASSPRTSASDTQYF. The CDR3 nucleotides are TGTGCCAGCAGCCCCCGGACTAGCGCCTCAGATACGCAGTATTTT.

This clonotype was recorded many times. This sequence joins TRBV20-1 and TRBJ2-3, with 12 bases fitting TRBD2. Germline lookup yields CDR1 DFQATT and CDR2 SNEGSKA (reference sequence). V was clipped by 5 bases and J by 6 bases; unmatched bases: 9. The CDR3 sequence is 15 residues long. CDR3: CSAQILGTSGDTQYF. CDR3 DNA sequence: TGCAGTGCTCAGATACTTGGGACTAGCGGGGATACGCAGTATTTT.

CDR3 DNA: TGTGCCAGCAGCTTAAAGGGGGCAGGCACTGAAGCTTTCTTT. It specifies CASSLKGAGTEAFF. This rearrangement joins TRBV7-9 to TRBJ1-1; 7 nucleotides agree with TRBD1. The V and J ends lost 2 bases and 4 bases, in that order; junction bases with no gene match: 4. CDR3 length: 14 residues. CDR1 and CDR2 (germline): SEHNR, FQNEAQ (reference sequence).

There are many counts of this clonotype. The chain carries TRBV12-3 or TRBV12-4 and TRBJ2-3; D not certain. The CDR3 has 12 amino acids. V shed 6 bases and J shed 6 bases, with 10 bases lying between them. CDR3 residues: CASSLSWDTQYF. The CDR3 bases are TGTGCCAGCAGCCTATCCTGGGATACGCAGTATTTT.

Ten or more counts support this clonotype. The CDR3 DNA reads TGCAGTGCTAGTGACAGGGGGGGAGCCTACGAGCAGTACTTC. Protein sequence: CSASDRGGAYEQYF. The V and J genes are TRBV20-1 and TRBJ2-7; TRBD1 matches 9 bases. The CDR3 is 14 residues long. Germline values: CDR1 DFQATT, CDR2 SNEGSKA (reference sequence). V was pared by 3 bases and J by 2 bases, with 5 bases of the junction left unmatched.

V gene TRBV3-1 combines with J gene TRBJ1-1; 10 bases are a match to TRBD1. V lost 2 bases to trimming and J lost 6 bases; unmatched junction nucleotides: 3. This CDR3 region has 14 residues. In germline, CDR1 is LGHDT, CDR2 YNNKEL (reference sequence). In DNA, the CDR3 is TGTGCCAGCAGCCAAACCGGGACAGGGGCTGAAGCTTTCTTT. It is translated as CASSQTGTGAEAFF.

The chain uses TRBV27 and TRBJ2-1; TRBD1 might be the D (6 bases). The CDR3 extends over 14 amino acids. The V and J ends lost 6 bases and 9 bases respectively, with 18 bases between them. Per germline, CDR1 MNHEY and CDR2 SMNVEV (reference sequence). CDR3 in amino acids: CASRQGMRGAEQFF. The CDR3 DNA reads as TGTGCCAGCAGACAGGGCATGAGAGGTGCTGAGCAGTTCTTC.

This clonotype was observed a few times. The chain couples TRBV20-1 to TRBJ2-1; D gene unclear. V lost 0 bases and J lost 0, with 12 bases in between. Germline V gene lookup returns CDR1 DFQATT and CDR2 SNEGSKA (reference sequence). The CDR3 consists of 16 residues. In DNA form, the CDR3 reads TGCAGTGCTAGAGATGGCAGATTGAGCTCCTACAATGAGCAGTTCTTC. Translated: CSARDGRLSSYNEQFF.

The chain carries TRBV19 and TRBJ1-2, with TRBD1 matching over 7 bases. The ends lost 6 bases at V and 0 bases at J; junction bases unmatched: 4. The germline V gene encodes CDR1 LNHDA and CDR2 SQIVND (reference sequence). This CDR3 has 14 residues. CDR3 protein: CASRGTAANYGYTF. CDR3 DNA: TGTGCCAGTAGGGGGACAGCCGCTAACTATGGCTACACCTTC. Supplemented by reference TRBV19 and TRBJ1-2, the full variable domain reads DGGITQSPKYLFRKEGQNVTLSCEQNLNHDAMYWYRQDPGQGLRLIYYSQIVNDFQKGDIAEGYSVSREKKESFPLTVTSAQKNPTAFYLCASRGTAANYGYTFGSGTRLTVV.

CDR3 nucleotides: TGTGCCACCAGCGTTTCCCGGGGAAATGGTGAAAAACTGTTTTTT. Its translation: CATSVSRGNGEKLFF. The V and J genes are TRBV15 and TRBJ1-4; no clear D gene. The germline V and J ends were trimmed by 5 bases and 7 bases, with 17 bases remaining between them. Germline assignment: CDR1 LNHNV and CDR2 YYDKDF (reference sequence). This CDR3 is 15 amino acids long.

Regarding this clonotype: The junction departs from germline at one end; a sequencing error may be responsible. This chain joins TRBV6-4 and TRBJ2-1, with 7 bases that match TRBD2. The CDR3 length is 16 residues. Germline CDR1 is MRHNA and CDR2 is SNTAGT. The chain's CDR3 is CANSPLGRGIDNKQFF. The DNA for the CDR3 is TGTGCCAACAGTCCCCTGGGGCGGGGGATAGACAATAAGCAGTTCTTC.

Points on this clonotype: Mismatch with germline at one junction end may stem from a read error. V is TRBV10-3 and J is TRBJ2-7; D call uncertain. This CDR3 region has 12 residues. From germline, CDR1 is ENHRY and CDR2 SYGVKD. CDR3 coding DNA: TGTGCCACCAGTGCCAGCTCCTACGAGCAGTACTTC. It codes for CATSASSYEQYF.

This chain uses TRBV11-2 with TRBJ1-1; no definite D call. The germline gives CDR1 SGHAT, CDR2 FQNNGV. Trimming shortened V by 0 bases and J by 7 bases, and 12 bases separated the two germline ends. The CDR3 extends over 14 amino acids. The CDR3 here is CASSLDRGEIEAFF. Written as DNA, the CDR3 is TGTGCCAGCAGCTTAGATCGGGGTGAGATTGAAGCTTTCTTT.

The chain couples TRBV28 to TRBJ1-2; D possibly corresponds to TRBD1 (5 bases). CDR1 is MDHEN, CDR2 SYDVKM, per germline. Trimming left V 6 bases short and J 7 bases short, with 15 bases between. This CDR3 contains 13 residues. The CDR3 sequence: CASRSTGRGGYTF. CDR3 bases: TGTGCCAGCAGATCCACAGGAAGGGGTGGCTACACCTTC.